A single T cell receptor beta chain is shown here with its context. The junction shows a germline mismatch at one end, possibly a read error. The data are from a study of blood T cells in healthy people across ages. CDR3 length: 14 residues. Germline values: CDR1 SGHVS, CDR2 FQNEAQ. Primers used in a second PCR of about 6 to 11 cycles were a sample-barcoded 5' primer and a J-beta primer mix. Per-sample output comprised a minimum of 3 million paired-end reads containing CDR3. One entry per CDR3 protein results from TCRdb running MiXCR on the 5' RACE reads. Of about 970,000 distinct CDR3 sequences in the sample, roughly 51% were seen once.

The sequencing sample was made of blood. The rearrangement links TRBV7-8 to TRBJ2-3; 14 positions agree with TRBD2. The sequence was obtained from a woman aged 55-69 years in good health. CDR3 sequence (DNA): TGTGCCGCCTTGGGACTAGCGGGAGTAGATAGGCAGTATTTT. It encodes CAALGLAGVDRQYF.